These 22 T cell receptor beta chains share one sample of origin, sequenced in a study of T-cell reconstitution after alpha-beta-depleted transplantation in children. Preparing the TCRbeta library involved the use of unique molecular identifiers. A single record per CDR3 protein comes from TCRdb applying MiXCR to the PCR reads. In the table there are 280,000 or so distinct CDR3 sequences, 11% of which are singletons. Material: peripheral blood, obtained 180 days after TCRalphabeta/CD19-depleted stem cell transplant. The source of these receptors is a male patient aged 2 to 9 who had a stem cell transplant for chronic granulomatous disease, so the T cells may come from the graft donor.

This clonotype was recorded at least ten times. This chain links TRBV9 with TRBJ2-7; a possible D gene is TRBD2 (5 bases). CDR1 is SGDLS, CDR2 YYNGEE, per germline. The V and J ends lost 0 bases and 2 bases respectively, with 9 bases between them. The CDR3 is made up of 14 amino acids. The CDR3 is CASSVDSAAYEQYF. CDR3 in DNA: TGTGCCAGCAGCGTAGATAGCGCCGCCTACGAGCAGTACTTC.

This clonotype was seen ten or more times. This sequence joins TRBV20-1 and TRBJ2-5, with 8 bases matching TRBD2. Germline CDR1 reads DFQATT; CDR2 reads SNEGSKA (reference sequence). V was pared by 6 bases and J by 1 base, with 10 bases of the junction left unmatched. The CDR3 is 15 residues long. This CDR3 reads CSAPTSGRGQETQYF. The CDR3 DNA is TGCAGTGCGCCAACCAGCGGGAGAGGCCAAGAGACCCAGTACTTC.

Turning to this clonotype: A much larger clonotype is one base distant, so this may be a read error. The V and J genes are TRBV9 and TRBJ2-1; D is undetermined. The germline V gene encodes CDR1 SGDLS and CDR2 YYNGEE. The CDR3 is 14 amino acids. DNA of the CDR3: TGTGCCAGCACCCACTCCCCCTCGTACAGTGAGCAGTTCTTC. This encodes CASTHSPSYSEQFF.

This clonotype was seen a handful of times. The chain employs TRBV4-2 and TRBJ2-3; D gene unclear. Per the germline V gene, CDR1 is LGHNA and CDR2 is YNFKEQ. This CDR3 region has 13 residues. Trimming left V 3 bases short and J 10 bases short, with 14 bases between. CDR3 in DNA: TGTGCCAGCAGCCAGCCGCCGGCCGAGGCGCAGTATTTT. As protein: CASSQPPAEAQYF.

This clonotype came up many times. V usage is TRBV20-1 and J usage is TRBJ1-3; D gene uncertain. The length of the CDR3 is 14 residues. Germline V CDR1 and CDR2: DFQATT, SNEGSKA (reference sequence). Trimming shortened V by 0 bases and J by 1 base, and 7 bases separated the two germline ends. The CDR3 nucleotides are TGCAGTGCTAGAGATCTTCAATCTGGAAACACCATATATTTT. Amino acids: CSARDLQSGNTIYF.

This clonotype was observed at least ten times. The chain uses TRBV5-5 and TRBJ2-5; D uncertain. CDR1 is SGHKS, CDR2 YYEKEE, per germline (reference sequence). Deletions cut 0 bases from V and 4 bases from J, with 7 bases between. This CDR3 has 13 residues. The CDR3 region has the DNA TGTGCCAGCAGCTTGGCCCTCCGAGAGACCCAGTACTTC. Residues: CASSLALRETQYF.

This clonotype was picked up many times. This chain uses TRBV28 with TRBJ2-5; 10 positions match TRBD1. CDR3 size: 14 residues. The ends lost 5 bases at V and 5 bases at J; junction bases unmatched: 5. Germline CDR1 and CDR2: MDHEN and SYDVKM. The CDR3 here is CASSETGGMETQYF. CDR3 sequence (DNA): TGTGCCAGCAGTGAGACAGGGGGCATGGAGACCCAGTACTTC.

This clonotype was seen more than once but under ten times. CDR3 amino acids: CASSLVVSGAGGELFF. CDR3 in DNA: TGTGCCAGCAGCTTGGTGGTCTCGGGCGCCGGCGGGGAGCTGTTTTTT. The chain joins TRBV5-6 to TRBJ2-2; no clear D. Trimming pared 0 bases from V and 7 bases from J, leaving 16 bases between. The CDR3 contains 16 residues. Germline lookup yields CDR1 SGHDT and CDR2 YYEEEE.

This clonotype showed up many times. The chain has TRBV29-1 and TRBJ2-1; 7 bases line up with TRBD2. Per the germline V gene, CDR1 is SQVTM and CDR2 is ANQGSEA. V shed 3 bases and J 0 bases; nucleotides not matched to a gene: 2. This CDR3 spans 14 amino acids. Here the CDR3 DNA reads TGCAGCGTTGATGGGGGGGGCTCCTACAATGAGCAGTTCTTC. Amino acids: CSVDGGGSYNEQFF.

This clonotype was observed at least ten times. This sequence joins TRBV7-8 and TRBJ2-5; possible D gene TRBD2, 6 bases. This CDR3 comprises 16 residues. CDR1 is SGHVS and CDR2 is FQNEAQ in the germline V gene. Between the trimmed V and J ends, which lost 3 bases and 9 bases, there was a span of 23 bases. The CDR3 spells CASSLTGTSPMPAQYF. The CDR3 DNA is TGTGCCAGCAGCTTGACCGGGACTTCTCCCATGCCCGCCCAGTACTTC.

This clonotype was seen at least ten times. The V and J genes are TRBV19 and TRBJ2-1; D is unresolved. In germline, CDR1 is LNHDA, CDR2 SQIVND (reference sequence). Trimming removed 1 base at V and 13 bases at J, with 14 bases between. This CDR3 spans 13 amino acids. The CDR3 here is CASSIVFGFDQFF. The CDR3 nucleotides are TGTGCCAGTAGTATAGTTTTTGGGTTCGACCAGTTCTTC.

This clonotype has ten or more counts. This chain connects TRBV7-3 to TRBJ1-2; 7 positions agree with TRBD1. V shed 5 bases, J shed 7 bases, and the junction held 10 bases outside the gene matches. CDR1 and CDR2 (germline): SGHTA, FQGTGA. There are 14 residues in the CDR3. CDR3 DNA sequence: TGTGCCAGCAGCCAGACAGGGCTAAGGTTTGGCTACACCTTC. This gives the protein CASSQTGLRFGYTF.

This clonotype appeared many times. J is TRBJ2-7 and V is TRBV4-3; the match to TRBD2 covers 13 bases. The CDR3 length is 19 residues. Germline values: CDR1 LGHNA, CDR2 YSLEER. J was trimmed by 4 bases and V by 0 bases; bases with no gene match: 12. The chain's CDR3 is CASSQDSGGLAGVRYEQYF. CDR3 DNA: TGCGCCAGCAGCCAAGATTCGGGTGGACTAGCGGGAGTGCGGTACGAGCAGTACTTC.

This clonotype was recorded many times. CDR3 amino acids: CASSVRTSGTSTDTQYF. The CDR3 nucleotides are TGTGCCAGCAGCGTCCGGACTAGCGGGACTAGCACAGATACGCAGTATTTT. The chain has TRBV9 and TRBJ2-3; TRBD2 agrees at 12 bases. The germline V gene has CDR1 SGDLS and CDR2 YYNGEE. The V and J ends lost 2 bases and 0 bases, in that order; junction bases with no gene match: 4. This CDR3 contains 17 residues. Combining the CDR3 with reference TRBV9 and TRBJ2-3 gives the whole variable domain DSGVTQTPKHLITATGQRVTLRCSPRSGDLSVYWYQQSLDQGLQFLIQYYNGEERAKGNILERFSAQQFPDLHSELNLSSLELGDSALYFCASSVRTSGTSTDTQYFGPGTRLTVL.

As to this clonotype: With a much larger clone just one base away, this may be a read error. The V and J genes are TRBV11-2 and TRBJ2-6; D may be TRBD1 (6 bases). Germline CDR1 reads SGHAT; CDR2 reads FQNNGV. CDR3 size: 19 residues. CDR3 loop: CASSFRRDNLHSGSNVLTF. The CDR3, as DNA: TGTGCCAGCAGCTTCCGACGGGACAACCTACACTCTGGGTCCAACGTCCTGACTTTC.

This clonotype was counted many times. As DNA, the CDR3 is TGTGCCAGCAGCCCCAAAGGGGATTCGACTTACGAGCAGTACTTC. Protein product: CASSPKGDSTYEQYF. V is TRBV7-6 and J is TRBJ2-7; weak D call: TRBD1 (5 bases). The CDR3 contains 15 residues. Germline lookup yields CDR1 SGHVS and CDR2 FNYEAQ. Trimming shortened V by 5 bases and J by 4 bases, and 18 bases separated the two germline ends.

On this clonotype: A much bigger clone sits one base away, suggesting this may be a read error. This rearrangement joins TRBV29-1 to TRBJ2-5, with D possibly TRBD1 on 5 matching bases. The CDR3 spans 14 residues. The V end lost 4 bases, the J end lost 1 base, and 13 bases lay between the germline ends. Per the germline V gene, CDR1 is SQVTM and CDR2 is ANQGSEA. The CDR3 DNA reads TGCAGCGTTGGAAGGACATGGGGCCAAGAGACCCAGTACTTC. Translated: CSVGRTWGQETQYF.

This clonotype was seen at least ten times. This chain joins TRBV27 and TRBJ2-7; 11 nucleotides align to TRBD2. Trimming removed 6 bases from V and 5 bases from J; junction bases left unmatched: 12. Germline CDR1 and CDR2: MNHEY and SMNVEV (reference sequence). The CDR3 is made up of 16 amino acids. CDR3 sequence (DNA): TGTGCCAGCAGCGACGACCCTAGCGGGAGGTTCCACGAGCAGTACTTC. The encoded protein is CASSDDPSGRFHEQYF.

This clonotype was seen many times. The rearrangement uses TRBV5-1 and TRBJ2-5; TRBD2 matches 11 bases. The germline gives CDR1 SGHRS, CDR2 YFSETQ. This CDR3 region has 17 residues. The ends lost 4 bases at V and 4 bases at J; junction bases unmatched: 12. In DNA, the CDR3 is TGCGCCAGCAGCGACACCCCTGCCGGACTAGCGGGAGAGACCCAGTACTTC. The encoded protein is CASSDTPAGLAGETQYF.

This clonotype showed up many times. The V call is TRBV5-1, the J call TRBJ1-6; D gene unclear. V lost 0 bases to trimming and J lost 0 bases, with 7 bases between them. This CDR3 is built from 16 residues. Germline lookup yields CDR1 SGHRS and CDR2 YFSETQ. The CDR3 reads CASSLVDNSYNSPLHF. DNA of the CDR3: TGCGCCAGCAGCTTGGTGGATAACTCCTATAATTCACCCCTCCACTTT.

The chain is built from TRBV12-3 or TRBV12-4 and TRBJ2-2; perhaps D is TRBD1 or TRBD2 (6 bases each). Trimming took 6 bases from V and 8 from J, leaving 10 bases between them. This CDR3 region has 12 residues. The CDR3: CASRGGLGELFF. In DNA form, the CDR3 reads TGTGCCAGCAGAGGGGGGCTTGGGGAGCTGTTTTTT.

As for this clonotype: One base away lies a much larger clone, so this may be a sequencing read error. The gene calls are TRBV2 and TRBJ2-7; 10 bases are shared with TRBD2. Losses at the gene ends were 11 bases for V and 3 bases for J; bases not matched to a gene: 4. CDR1 and CDR2 (germline): SNHLY, FYNNEI. This CDR3 has 12 amino acids. The CDR3 DNA follows: TGTGCCGTTAGCGGGGGGATCTACGAGCAGTACTTC. Translating it yields CAVSGGIYEQYF.